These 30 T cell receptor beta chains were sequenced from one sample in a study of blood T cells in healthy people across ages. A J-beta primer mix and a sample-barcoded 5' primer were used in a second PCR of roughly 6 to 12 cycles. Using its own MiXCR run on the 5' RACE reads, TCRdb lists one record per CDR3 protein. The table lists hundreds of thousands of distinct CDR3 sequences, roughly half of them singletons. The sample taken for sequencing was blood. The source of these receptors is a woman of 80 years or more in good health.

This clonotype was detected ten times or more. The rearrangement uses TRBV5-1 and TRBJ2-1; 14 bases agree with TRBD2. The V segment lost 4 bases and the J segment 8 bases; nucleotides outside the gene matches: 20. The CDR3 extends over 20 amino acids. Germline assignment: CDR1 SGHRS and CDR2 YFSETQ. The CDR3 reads CASSRFSGTSGRGGIYEQFF. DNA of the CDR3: TGCGCCAGCAGCCGCTTTTCTGGGACTAGCGGGAGAGGGGGTATATATGAGCAGTTCTTC.

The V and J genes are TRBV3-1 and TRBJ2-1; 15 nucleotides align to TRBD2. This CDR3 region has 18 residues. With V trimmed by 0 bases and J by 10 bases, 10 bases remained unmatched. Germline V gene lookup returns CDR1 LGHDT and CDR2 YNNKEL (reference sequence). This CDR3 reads CASSQEMTRGLAGGEQFF. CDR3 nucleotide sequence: TGTGCCAGCAGCCAAGAAATGACGCGGGGACTAGCGGGAGGAGAGCAGTTCTTC.

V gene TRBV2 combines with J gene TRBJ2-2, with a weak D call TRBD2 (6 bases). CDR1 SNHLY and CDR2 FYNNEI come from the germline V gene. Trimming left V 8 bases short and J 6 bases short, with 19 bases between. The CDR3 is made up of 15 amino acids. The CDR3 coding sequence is TGTGCCAGCCGCCCTCAGGGTGGGGGGTCCGGGGAGCTGTTTTTT. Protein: CASRPQGGGSGELFF.

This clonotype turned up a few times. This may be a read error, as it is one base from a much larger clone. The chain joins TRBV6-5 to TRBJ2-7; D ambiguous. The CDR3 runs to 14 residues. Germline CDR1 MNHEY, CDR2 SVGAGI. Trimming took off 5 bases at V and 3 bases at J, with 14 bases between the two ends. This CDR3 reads CASSDGPGVYEQYF. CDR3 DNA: TGTGCCAGCAGTGATGGACCCGGAGTCTACGAGCAGTACTTC.

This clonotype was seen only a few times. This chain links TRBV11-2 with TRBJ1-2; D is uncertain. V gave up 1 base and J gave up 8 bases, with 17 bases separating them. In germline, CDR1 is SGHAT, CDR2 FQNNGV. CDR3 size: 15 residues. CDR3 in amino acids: CASSLGVLAPRGYTF. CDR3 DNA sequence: TGTGCCAGCAGCTTAGGAGTGTTGGCTCCGAGGGGCTACACCTTC.

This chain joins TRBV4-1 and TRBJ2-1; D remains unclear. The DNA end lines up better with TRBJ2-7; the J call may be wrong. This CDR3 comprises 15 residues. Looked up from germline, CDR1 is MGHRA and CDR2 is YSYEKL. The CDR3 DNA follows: TGCGCCAGCAGCCAAGAATTGTACCGGGCCTACGAGCAGTACTTC. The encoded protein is CASSQELYRAYEQYF.

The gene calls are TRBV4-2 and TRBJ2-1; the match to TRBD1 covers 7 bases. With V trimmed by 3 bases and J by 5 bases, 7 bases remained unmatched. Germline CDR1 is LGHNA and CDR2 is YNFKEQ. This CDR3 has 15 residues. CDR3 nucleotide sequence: TGTGCCAGCAGCCATCGACAGGGAAATGACAATGAGCAGTTCTTC. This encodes CASSHRQGNDNEQFF.

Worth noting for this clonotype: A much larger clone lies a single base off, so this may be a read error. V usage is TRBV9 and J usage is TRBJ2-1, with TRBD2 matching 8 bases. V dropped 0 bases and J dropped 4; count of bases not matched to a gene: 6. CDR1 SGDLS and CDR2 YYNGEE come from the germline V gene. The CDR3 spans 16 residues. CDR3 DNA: TGTGCCAGCAGCGTAGCAGCGGGGGTTGTTTACAATGAGCAGTTCTTC. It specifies CASSVAAGVVYNEQFF.

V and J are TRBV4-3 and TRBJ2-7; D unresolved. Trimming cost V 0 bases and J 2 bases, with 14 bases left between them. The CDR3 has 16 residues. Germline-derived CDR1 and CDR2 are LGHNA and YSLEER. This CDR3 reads CASSQDLRGTAYEQYF. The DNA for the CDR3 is TGCGCCAGCAGCCAAGATTTGCGCGGCACGGCCTACGAGCAGTACTTC.

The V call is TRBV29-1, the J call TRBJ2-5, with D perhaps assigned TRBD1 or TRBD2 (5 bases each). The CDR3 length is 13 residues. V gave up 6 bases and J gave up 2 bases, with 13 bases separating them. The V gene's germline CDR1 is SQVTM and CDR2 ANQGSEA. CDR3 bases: TGCAGCGTGGGGGACCCACCTCAAGAGACCCAGTACTTC. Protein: CSVGDPPQETQYF.

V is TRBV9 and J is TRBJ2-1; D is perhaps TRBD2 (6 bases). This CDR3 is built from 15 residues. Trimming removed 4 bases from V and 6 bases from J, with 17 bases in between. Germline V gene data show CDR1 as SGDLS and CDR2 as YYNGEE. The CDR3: CASSPRGTAINEQFF. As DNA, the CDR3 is TGTGCCAGCAGCCCACGGGGGACCGCGATCAATGAGCAGTTCTTC.

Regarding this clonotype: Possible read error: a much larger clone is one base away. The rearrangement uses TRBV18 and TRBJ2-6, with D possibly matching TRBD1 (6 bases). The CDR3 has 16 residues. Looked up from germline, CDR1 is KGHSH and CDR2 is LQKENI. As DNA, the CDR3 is TGTGCCAGCTCACTGACAGGTGACGCTGGGGCCAACGTCCCGACTTTC. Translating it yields CASSLTGDAGANVPTF.

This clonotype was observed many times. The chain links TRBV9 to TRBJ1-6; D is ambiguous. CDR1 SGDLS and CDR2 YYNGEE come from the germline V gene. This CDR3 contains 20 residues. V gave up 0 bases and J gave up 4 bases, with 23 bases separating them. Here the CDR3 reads CASSVDPGGFRPQYNSPLHF. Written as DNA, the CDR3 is TGTGCCAGCAGCGTAGATCCGGGTGGATTCAGGCCTCAATATAATTCACCCCTCCACTTT.

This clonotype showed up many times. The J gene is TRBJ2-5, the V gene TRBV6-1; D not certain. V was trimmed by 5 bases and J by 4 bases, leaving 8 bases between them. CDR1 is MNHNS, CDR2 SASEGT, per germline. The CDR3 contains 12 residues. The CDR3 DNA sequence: TGTGCCAGCAGTTTAAATCGAGAGACCCAGTACTTC. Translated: CASSLNRETQYF.

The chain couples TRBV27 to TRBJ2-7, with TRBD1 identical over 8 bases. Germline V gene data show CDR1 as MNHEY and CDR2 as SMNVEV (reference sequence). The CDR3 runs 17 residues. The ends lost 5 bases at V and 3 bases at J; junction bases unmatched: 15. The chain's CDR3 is CASSPIPTGAKIYEQYF. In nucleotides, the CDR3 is TGTGCCAGCAGTCCCATCCCGACAGGGGCCAAAATCTACGAGCAGTACTTC.

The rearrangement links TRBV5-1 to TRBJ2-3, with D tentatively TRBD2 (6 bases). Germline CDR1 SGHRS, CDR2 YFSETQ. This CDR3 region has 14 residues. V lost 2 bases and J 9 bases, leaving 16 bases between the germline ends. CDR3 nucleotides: TGCGCCAGCAGCTTAACTAGCCGAGCCCTCACGCAGTATTTT. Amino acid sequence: CASSLTSRALTQYF. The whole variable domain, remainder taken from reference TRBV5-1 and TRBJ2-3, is KAGVTQTPRYLIKTRGQQVTLSCSPISGHRSVSWYQQTPGQGLQFLFEYFSETQRNKGNFPGRFSGRQFSNSRSEMNVSTLELGDSALYLCASSLTSRALTQYFGPGTRLTVL.

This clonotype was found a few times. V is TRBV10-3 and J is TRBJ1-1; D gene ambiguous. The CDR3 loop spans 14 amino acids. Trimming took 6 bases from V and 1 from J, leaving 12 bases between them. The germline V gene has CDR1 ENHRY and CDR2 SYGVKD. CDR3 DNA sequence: TGTGCCATCAGCCGCACCGAGCAGAACACTGAAGCTTTCTTT. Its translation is CAISRTEQNTEAFF.

Here the CDR3 reads CASRRDSLSYEQYF. DNA of the CDR3: TGTGCCAGCAGGCGGGACAGCCTTTCCTACGAGCAGTACTTC. This sequence joins TRBV6-2 or TRBV6-3 and TRBJ2-7; possible D gene TRBD1, 7 bases. The CDR3 contains 14 residues. CDR1 is MNHEY, CDR2 SVGEGT, per germline. V dropped 6 bases and J dropped 1 base, with 13 bases sitting between them.

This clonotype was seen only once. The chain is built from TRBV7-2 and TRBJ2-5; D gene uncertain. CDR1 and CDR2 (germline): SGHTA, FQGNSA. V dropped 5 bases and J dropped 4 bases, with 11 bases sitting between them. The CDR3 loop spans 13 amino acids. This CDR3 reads CASSRNLGETQYF. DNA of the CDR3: TGTGCCAGCAGCCGAAACCTGGGAGAGACCCAGTACTTC.

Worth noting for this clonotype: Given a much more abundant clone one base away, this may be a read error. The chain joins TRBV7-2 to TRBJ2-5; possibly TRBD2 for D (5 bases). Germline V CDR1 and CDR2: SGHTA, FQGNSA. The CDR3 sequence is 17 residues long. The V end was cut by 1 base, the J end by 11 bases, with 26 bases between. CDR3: CASSLVGLRAAHNEQYF. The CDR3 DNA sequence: TGTGCCAGCAGCTTAGTCGGCCTTCGAGCGGCTCACAATGAGCAGTACTTC. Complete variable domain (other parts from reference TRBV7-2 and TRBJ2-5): GAGVSQSPSNKVTEKGKDVELRCDPISGHTALYWYRQSLGQGLEFLIYFQGNSAPDKSGLPSDRFSAERTGGSVSTLTIQRTQQEDSAVYLCASSLVGLRAAHNEQYFGPGTRLLVL.

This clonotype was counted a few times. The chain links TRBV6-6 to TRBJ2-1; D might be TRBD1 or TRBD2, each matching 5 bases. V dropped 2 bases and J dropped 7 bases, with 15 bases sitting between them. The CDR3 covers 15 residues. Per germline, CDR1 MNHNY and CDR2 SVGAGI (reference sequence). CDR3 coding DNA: TGTGCCAGCAGTTACGGGGCGGGCAAGGAAAATGAGCAGTTCTTC. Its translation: CASSYGAGKENEQFF.

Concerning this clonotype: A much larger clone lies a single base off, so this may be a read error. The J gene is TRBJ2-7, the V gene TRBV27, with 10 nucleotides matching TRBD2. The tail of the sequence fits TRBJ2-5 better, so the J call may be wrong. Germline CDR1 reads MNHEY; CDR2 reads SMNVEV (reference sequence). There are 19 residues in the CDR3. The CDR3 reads CASSLSGLAVGPRVETQYF. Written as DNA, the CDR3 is TGTGCCAGCAGTTTATCTGGACTAGCGGTAGGGCCCCGGGTAGAGACCCAGTACTTC.

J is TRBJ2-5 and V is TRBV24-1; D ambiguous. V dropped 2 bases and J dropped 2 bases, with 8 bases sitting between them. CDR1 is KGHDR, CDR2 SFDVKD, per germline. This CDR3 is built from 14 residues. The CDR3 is CATSDSSVQETQYF. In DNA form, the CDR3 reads TGTGCCACCAGTGATTCCTCCGTTCAAGAGACCCAGTACTTC.

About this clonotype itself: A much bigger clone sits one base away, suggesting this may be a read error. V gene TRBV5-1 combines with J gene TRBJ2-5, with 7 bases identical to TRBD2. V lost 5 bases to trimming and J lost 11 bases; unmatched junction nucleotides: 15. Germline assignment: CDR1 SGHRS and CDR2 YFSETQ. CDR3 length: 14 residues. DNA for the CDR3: TGCGCCAGCAGGGGTACTAGCGTATACAATGAGCAGTACTTC. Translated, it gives CASRGTSVYNEQYF.

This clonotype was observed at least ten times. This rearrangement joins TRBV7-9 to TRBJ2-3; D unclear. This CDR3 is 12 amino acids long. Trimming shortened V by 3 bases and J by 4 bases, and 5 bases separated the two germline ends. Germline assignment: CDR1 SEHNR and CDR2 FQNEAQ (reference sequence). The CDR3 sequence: CASSFTSDTQYF. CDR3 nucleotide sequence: TGTGCCAGCAGCTTTACATCAGATACGCAGTATTTT. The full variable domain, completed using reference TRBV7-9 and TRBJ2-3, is DTGVSQNPRHKITKRGQNVTFRCDPISEHNRLYWYRQTLGQGPEFLTYFQNEAQLEKSRLLSDRFSAERPKGSFSTLEIQRTEQGDSAMYLCASSFTSDTQYFGPGTRLTVL.

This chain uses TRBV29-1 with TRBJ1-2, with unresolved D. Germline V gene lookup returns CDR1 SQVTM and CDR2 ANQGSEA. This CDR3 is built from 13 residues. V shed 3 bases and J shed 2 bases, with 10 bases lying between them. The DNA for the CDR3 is TGCAGCGTTGAGCACAGCACCAACTATGGCTACACCTTC. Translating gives CSVEHSTNYGYTF. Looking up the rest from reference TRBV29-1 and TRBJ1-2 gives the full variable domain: SAVISQKPSRDICQRGTSLTIQCQVDSQVTMMFWYRQQPGQSLTLIATANQGSEATYESGFVIDKFPISRPNLTFSTLTVSNMSPEDSSIYLCSVEHSTNYGYTFGSGTRLTVV.

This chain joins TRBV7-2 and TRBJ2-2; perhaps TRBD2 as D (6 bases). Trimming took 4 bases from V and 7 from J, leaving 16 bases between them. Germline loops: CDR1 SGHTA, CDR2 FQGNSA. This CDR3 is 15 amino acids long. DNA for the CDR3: TGTGCCAGCAGCTCGAACAGAGCCGGGGGCGGGGAGCTGTTTTTT. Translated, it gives CASSSNRAGGGELFF.

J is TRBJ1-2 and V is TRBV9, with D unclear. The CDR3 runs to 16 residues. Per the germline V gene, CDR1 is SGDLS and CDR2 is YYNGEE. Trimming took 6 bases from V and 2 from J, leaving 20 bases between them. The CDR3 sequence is CASTLDARPLNYGYTF. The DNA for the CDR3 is TGTGCCAGCACCCTAGACGCTCGGCCCCTGAACTATGGCTACACCTTC.

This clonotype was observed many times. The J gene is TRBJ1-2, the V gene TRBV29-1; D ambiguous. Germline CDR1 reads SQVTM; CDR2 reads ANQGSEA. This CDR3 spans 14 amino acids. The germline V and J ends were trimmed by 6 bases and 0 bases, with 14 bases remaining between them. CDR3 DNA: TGCAGCGTACCCACGGGGAGAGCTAACTATGGCTACACCTTC. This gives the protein CSVPTGRANYGYTF. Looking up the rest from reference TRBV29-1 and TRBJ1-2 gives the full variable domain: SAVISQKPSRDICQRGTSLTIQCQVDSQVTMMFWYRQQPGQSLTLIATANQGSEATYESGFVIDKFPISRPNLTFSTLTVSNMSPEDSSIYLCSVPTGRANYGYTFGSGTRLTVV.

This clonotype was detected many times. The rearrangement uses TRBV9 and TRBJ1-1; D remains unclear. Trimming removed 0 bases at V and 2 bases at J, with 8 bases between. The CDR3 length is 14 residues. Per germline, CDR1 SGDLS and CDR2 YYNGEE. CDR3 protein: CASSVGAANTEAFF. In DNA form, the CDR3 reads TGTGCCAGCAGCGTAGGGGCCGCAAACACTGAAGCTTTCTTT.